This TCR beta chain was recorded in a study of shared clonotypes between healthy human individuals. Study-level points and caveats: A limitation of the genetic and exposure-history diversity represented arose from few donors. Roughly 5% of naive CD4 clonotypes were common to a handful of donors.

Those who donated were healthy HIV-negative adults, with no recent acute infections or vaccinations reported. As regards this clone: The antigen remains unidentified.

TCRdb keeps only in-frame clones here, not all; method: immunoSEQ multiplex PCR. The profile covers about a million clones, with about 74% appearing a single time and about 1.5% taken by the ten largest. This sequence was found in a man aged 18 to 35 in good health. Sequenced material: memory CD4+ T cells sorted from blood. Subset here: CD45RA-negative fraction.

The chain's CDR3 is CASSPNSGGAYEQYF. The CDR3 region has the DNA TGTGCCAGCTCACCAAATTCAGGGGGGGCCTACGAGCAGTACTTC. The V call is TRBV18, the J call TRBJ2-7; D is possibly TRBD1 or TRBD2 (7 bases each). This CDR3 has 15 amino acids. Germline CDR1 is KGHSH and CDR2 is LQKENI. Deletions cut 2 bases from V and 2 bases from J, with 13 bases between.